Presented here are 9 T cell receptor beta chains from one specimen sequenced in a study of identical twins. TCRdb reprocessed the 5' RACE reads with MiXCR, giving one entry per CDR3 protein. Of 200,000 or so distinct CDR3 sequences in the sample, around 15% were seen once. These same data were also listed under a study on T cells expressing NK-cell markers.

The sequenced material came from CD8+ T cells sorted from blood. The receptor set was obtained from a woman between 18 and 29 years old in good health.

The chain employs TRBV20-1 and TRBJ2-1; 7 bases match TRBD1. Germline values: CDR1 DFQATT, CDR2 SNEGSKA (reference sequence). With 2 bases clipped from V and 2 bases from J, the junction kept 6 bases outside the gene matches. The CDR3 spans 15 residues. This CDR3 is CSARTLDRAYNEQFF. Written as DNA, the CDR3 is TGCAGTGCTAGAACCTTAGACAGGGCCTACAATGAGCAGTTCTTC.

The chain links TRBV12-3 or TRBV12-4 to TRBJ2-5; no clear D gene. V dropped 5 bases and J dropped 7 bases, with 17 bases sitting between them. This CDR3 is 14 amino acids long. The CDR3 nucleotides read TGTGCCAGCAGTCCGCCTATCTTACCTCGGACCCAGTACTTC. Encoded protein: CASSPPILPRTQYF.

This clonotype was seen a few times. The chain uses TRBV29-1 and TRBJ2-1, with a possible D match to TRBD1 (6 bases). Between the trimmed V and J ends, which lost 3 bases and 9 bases, there was a span of 12 bases. The germline V gene encodes CDR1 SQVTM and CDR2 ANQGSEA. This CDR3 region has 12 residues. The CDR3 region is CSVDSQGIEQFF. The DNA of the CDR3 is TGCAGCGTTGACAGTCAGGGGATTGAGCAGTTCTTC.

This clonotype was observed a few times. This sequence joins TRBV5-1 and TRBJ2-1, with no clear D. Germline CDR1 SGHRS, CDR2 YFSETQ. Between the trimmed V and J ends, which lost 6 bases and 4 bases, there was a span of 11 bases. The CDR3 is 13 residues long. The CDR3 loop is CASNLDGYNEQFF. CDR3 bases: TGCGCCAGCAATCTGGACGGATACAATGAGCAGTTCTTC.

The chain has TRBV7-9 and TRBJ1-5; D gene uncertain. The CDR3 is made up of 13 amino acids. The V gene's germline CDR1 is SEHNR and CDR2 FQNEAQ (reference sequence). Trimming cost V 5 bases and J 8 bases, with 13 bases left between them. In nucleotides, the CDR3 is TGTGCCAGCAGCCCAGACAACTTGGAGCCCCAGCATTTT. Translation gives CASSPDNLEPQHF.

This clonotype was seen more than once but under ten times. The chain employs TRBV9 and TRBJ1-1; D possibly corresponds to TRBD1 (6 bases). The germline V gene encodes CDR1 SGDLS and CDR2 YYNGEE. Deletions cut 3 bases from V and 5 bases from J, with 20 bases between. The CDR3 is 16 residues long. The CDR3 coding sequence is TGTGCCAGCAGCGACCCGCTGGACGGGGGGCGGACTGAAGCTTTCTTT. Translation: CASSDPLDGGRTEAFF.

The rearrangement links TRBV9 to TRBJ2-1, with D unresolved. The V and J ends lost 4 bases and 3 bases respectively, with 14 bases between them. Germline CDR1 SGDLS, CDR2 YYNGEE. This CDR3 is 15 amino acids long. The CDR3 sequence: CASSPPLALYNEQFF. The CDR3 coding sequence is TGTGCCAGCAGCCCCCCACTCGCCCTCTACAATGAGCAGTTCTTC.

Concerning this clonotype itself: A read error is possible here, since a much larger clone lies one base away. This chain joins TRBV24-1 and TRBJ2-1; 9 positions match TRBD2. The CDR3 is made up of 14 amino acids. With 3 bases clipped from V and 10 bases from J, the junction kept 6 bases outside the gene matches. Germline values: CDR1 KGHDR, CDR2 SFDVKD. The CDR3: CATSDVLAGWEQFF. The CDR3 nucleotides read TGTGCCACCAGTGATGTGCTAGCGGGGTGGGAGCAGTTCTTC.

There are a few counts of this clonotype. The rearrangement joins TRBV20-1 to TRBJ2-1, with TRBD2 matching over 7 bases. The CDR3 extends over 13 amino acids. From germline, CDR1 is DFQATT and CDR2 SNEGSKA (reference sequence). The CDR3 coding sequence is TGCACCGCACGCGGGGGAATTCGGGGTGAGCAGTTCTTC. The encoded protein is CTARGGIRGEQFF.